Following are 23 T cell receptor beta chains from one sample sequenced in a study of T cells expressing NK-cell markers. From its re-call of the 5' RACE reads, TCRdb lists each CDR3 protein once, without DNA. The sample data list 400,000 to 450,000 distinct CDR3 sequences. The sequenced material came from blood T cells: a sorted CD56 or NKG2C T cell subset, CD4+ or CD8+ T cells, or bulk PBMC T cells (not recorded which). These receptors were collected from a woman aged 18 to 75 in good health.

V usage is TRBV20-1 and J usage is TRBJ1-1. This CDR3 has 13 amino acids. Germline V gene sequence: CDR1 DFQATT, CDR2 SNEGSKA (reference sequence). CDR3: CSAWPRVNTEAFF.

The chain couples TRBV7-2 to TRBJ2-7; TCRdb's D call of TRBD2 is untestable without DNA. CDR1 SGHTA and CDR2 FQGNSA come from the germline V gene. CDR3 length: 14 amino acids. The CDR3: CASSLWITGGEQYF.

The chain couples TRBV9 to TRBJ1-1; TCRdb's D call, TRBD1, is unchecked because there is no DNA. CDR3 length: 15 amino acids. Germline V gene data show CDR1 as SGDLS and CDR2 as YYNGEE. The CDR3: CASNKVAGLDTEAFF.

The rearrangement uses TRBV28 and TRBJ1-6; TCRdb calls TRBD1, which cannot be checked without DNA. Germline assignment: CDR1 MDHEN and CDR2 SYDVKM. This CDR3 has 17 amino acids. The CDR3 loop is CASSPHFPGQGFSPLHF.

This chain connects TRBV5-6 to TRBJ2-7; the TRBD2 assignment by TCRdb is unverifiable without DNA. The CDR3 loop spans 16 amino acids. Germline V CDR1 and CDR2: SGHDT, YYEEEE. This CDR3 is CASSLLGLAGHYEQYF. Combining the CDR3 with reference TRBV5-6 and TRBJ2-7 gives the whole variable domain DAGVTQSPTHLIKTRGQQVTLRCSPKSGHDTVSWYQQALGQGPQFIFQYYEEEERQRGNFPDRFSGHQFPNYSSELNVNALLLGDSALYLCASSLLGLAGHYEQYFGPGTRLTVT.

CDR3 amino acids: CASSLREGNTGELFF. The rearrangement joins TRBV5-1 to TRBJ2-2; as DNA is missing, the TRBD2 call by TCRdb cannot be tested. Germline lookup yields CDR1 SGHRS and CDR2 YFSETQ. The CDR3 is 15 amino acids.

This chain links TRBV20-1 with TRBJ2-5; with no DNA, the TCRdb D assignment of TRBD2 cannot be verified. Germline V lookup: CDR1 DFQATT, CDR2 SNEGSKA (reference sequence). The CDR3 spans 12 residues. CDR3: CSASGPTETQYF.

This chain joins TRBV5-5 and TRBJ1-3. The CDR3 runs 17 residues. Germline-derived CDR1 and CDR2 are SGHKS and YYEKEE (reference sequence). The chain's CDR3 is CASSLRPWRGGGNTIYF.

The chain couples TRBV10-3 to TRBJ1-1; TCRdb lists TRBD1, though no DNA is available to test this call. The CDR3 extends over 12 amino acids. Germline V lookup: CDR1 ENHRY, CDR2 SYGVKD. The chain's CDR3 is CATQGMNTEAFF.

The V gene is TRBV5-5, the J gene TRBJ2-5; TCRdb's D call of TRBD1 is untestable without DNA. This CDR3 has 14 residues. Germline values: CDR1 SGHKS, CDR2 YYEKEE (reference sequence). CDR3 in amino acids: CASSFRDSQETQYF.

The genes are TRBV7-2 and TRBJ2-3; TCRdb picks TRBD1, but there is no DNA to check that call. The CDR3 totals 16 residues. Germline V gives CDR1 SGHTA, CDR2 FQGNSA. This chain's CDR3 is CASSLGGGGTTDTQYF.

The genes are TRBV6-4 and TRBJ2-3. Per germline, CDR1 MRHNA and CDR2 SNTAGT. The CDR3 consists of 14 residues. CDR3 amino acids: CASSDAGHSDTQYF.

The gene calls are TRBV5-1 and TRBJ2-7; TCRdb proposes TRBD1, but this gene call is untestable without DNA. The germline CDR1 and CDR2 sequences are SGHRS and YFSETQ. CDR3 length equals 14 residues. CDR3 region: CASSLAGAGYEQYF.

The chain employs TRBV20-1 and TRBJ2-7. The germline V gene has CDR1 DFQATT and CDR2 SNEGSKA (reference sequence). CDR3 length: 12 residues. The CDR3 protein is CSARVADYEQYF.

The chain joins TRBV20-1 to TRBJ2-7; TCRdb picks TRBD2, but there is no DNA to check that call. CDR3 size: 14 residues. The germline CDR1 and CDR2 sequences are DFQATT and SNEGSKA (reference sequence). CDR3 in amino acids: CSAQLAGSSYEQYF.

The CDR3 here is CASTAAGALNNEQFF. V gene TRBV5-1 combines with J gene TRBJ2-1; the TCRdb D gene call, TRBD1, has no DNA to confirm it. In germline, CDR1 is SGHRS, CDR2 YFSETQ. CDR3 size: 15 residues.

The rearrangement joins TRBV4-2 to TRBJ2-5; TCRdb calls TRBD1, which cannot be checked without DNA. CDR1 and CDR2 (germline): LGHNA, YNFKEQ. The CDR3 spans 15 residues. This CDR3 reads CASSQDRGWQETQYF.

V is TRBV6-1 and J is TRBJ2-7; TCRdb picks TRBD2, but there is no DNA to check that call. The CDR3 totals 16 residues. Germline V gives CDR1 MNHNS, CDR2 SASEGT. Here the CDR3 reads CASSPLGREDSYEQYF.

The CDR3 sequence: CSVATGGYNEQFF. V is TRBV29-1 and J is TRBJ2-1; the TCRdb call, TRBD1, lacks DNA for checking. CDR1 and CDR2 (germline): SQVTM, ANQGSEA. The CDR3 runs to 13 residues.

This rearrangement joins TRBV29-1 to TRBJ1-1. The CDR3 is 12 residues long. Germline assignment: CDR1 SQVTM and CDR2 ANQGSEA. CDR3 sequence reads: CSVTDMNTEAFF.

The chain couples TRBV5-1 to TRBJ2-2. The CDR3 consists of 16 residues. CDR1 is SGHRS and CDR2 is YFSETQ in the germline V gene. The chain's CDR3 is CASSLVGQRATGELFF.

This chain connects TRBV12-3 or TRBV12-4 to TRBJ1-2; TCRdb calls TRBD1, which cannot be checked without DNA. The CDR3 spans 15 residues. The CDR3 spells CASTAQRQYNYGYTF.

The chain employs TRBV10-3 and TRBJ2-1; there is no DNA to check the TCRdb D call of TRBD1. The CDR3 sequence is 14 residues long. Germline CDR1 and CDR2: ENHRY and SYGVKD. The CDR3 region is CAIKRTGGMDEQFF.